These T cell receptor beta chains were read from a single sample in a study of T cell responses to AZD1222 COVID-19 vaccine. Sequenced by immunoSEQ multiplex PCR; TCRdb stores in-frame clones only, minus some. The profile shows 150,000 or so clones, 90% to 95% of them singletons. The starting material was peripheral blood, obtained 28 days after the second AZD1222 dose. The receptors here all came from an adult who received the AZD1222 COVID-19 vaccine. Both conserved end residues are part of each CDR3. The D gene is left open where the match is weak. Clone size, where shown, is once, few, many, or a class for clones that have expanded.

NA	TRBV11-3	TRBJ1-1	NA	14	CASSYSGGNTEAFF
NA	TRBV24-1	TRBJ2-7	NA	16	CATSDSQQGGRIEQYF
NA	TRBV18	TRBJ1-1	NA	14	CASSLWTENTEAFF
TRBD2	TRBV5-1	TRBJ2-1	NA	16	CASSLLTSGGHNEQFF
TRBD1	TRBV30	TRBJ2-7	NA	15	CAWSVMGQGGTKQYF
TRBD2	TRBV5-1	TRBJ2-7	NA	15	CASSLAASGDYEQYF
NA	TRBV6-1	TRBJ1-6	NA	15	CASSDGGPDNSPLHF
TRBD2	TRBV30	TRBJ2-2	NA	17	CAWSVRAGGTNTGELFF
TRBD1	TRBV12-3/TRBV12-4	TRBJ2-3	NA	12	CASSQGTGVSYF
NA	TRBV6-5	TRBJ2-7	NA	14	CASSYSSRGYEQYF
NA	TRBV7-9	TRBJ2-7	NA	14	CASSQGDPRDPQYF
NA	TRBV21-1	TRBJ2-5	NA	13	CASSNPGQETQYF
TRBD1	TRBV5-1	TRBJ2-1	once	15	CASSTGQGTYNEQFF
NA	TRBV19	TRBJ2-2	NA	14	CASSPDMNTGELFF
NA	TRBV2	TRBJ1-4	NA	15	CATLPGNPGGEKLFF
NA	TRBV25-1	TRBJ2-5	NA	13	CASSEQSKETQYF
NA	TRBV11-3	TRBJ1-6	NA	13	CASRRAWDSPLHF
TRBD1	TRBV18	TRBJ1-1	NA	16	CASSPLDRGLDTEAFF
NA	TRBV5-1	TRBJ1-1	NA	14	CASRPWNLNTEAFF
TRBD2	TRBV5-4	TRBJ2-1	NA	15	CASSSGGLAGLEQFF
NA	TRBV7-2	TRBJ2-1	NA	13	CASSLGPTNEQFF
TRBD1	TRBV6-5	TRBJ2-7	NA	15	CATEKQGKSSYEQYF
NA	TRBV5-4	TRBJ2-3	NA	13	CASSYPNADTQYF
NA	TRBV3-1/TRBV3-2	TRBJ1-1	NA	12	CASSALRGNAFF
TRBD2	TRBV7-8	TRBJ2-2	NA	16	CASSPRPGGSTGELFF
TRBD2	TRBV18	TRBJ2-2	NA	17	CASSRREGRANTGELFF
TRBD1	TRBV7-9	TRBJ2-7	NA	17	CASSLRGGKGQLYEQYF
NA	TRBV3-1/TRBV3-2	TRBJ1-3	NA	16	CASSQDLGAGGNTIYF
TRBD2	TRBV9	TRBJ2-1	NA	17	CASSVGAASGSTDEQFF